Listed below are T cell receptor beta chains from one sample, sequenced in a study of PD-1 blockade in classical Hodgkin lymphoma. Profiling relied on immunoSEQ multiplex PCR, and the TCRdb table lists in-frame clones only, not all of them. Among some 100,000 clones listed, over 85% were seen once. This specimen consisted of peripheral blood mononuclear cells (PBMCs), obtained at baseline. The receptors were gathered from a human donor with classical Hodgkin lymphoma. The CDR3 runs from the conserved cysteine through the conserved F or W. The D gene is left open where the match is weak. Some rows mark clone size as missing; the rest say once, few, many or name a class of expanded clone.

d_call,v_call,cdr3_length,clone_size,j_call,cdr3_aa,cdr3_nt
TRBD2,TRBV10-3,18,.,TRBJ2-7,CAISEVAGERGTYYEQYF,TGTGCCATCAGTGAGGTAGCGGGCGAGAGGGGTACCTACTACGAGCAGTACTTC
TRBD2,TRBV27,15,.,TRBJ2-1,CASRLGGSSYNEQFF,TGTGCCAGCAGACTCGGGGGGAGCTCCTACAATGAGCAGTTCTTC
.,TRBV7-3,14,once,TRBJ2-1,CASSLVGKGSEQFF,TGTGCCAGCAGCTTAGTGGGGAAGGGGTCTGAGCAGTTCTTC
TRBD1,TRBV7-8,18,.,TRBJ2-2,CASSPPLRTGGLTGELFF,TGTGCCAGCAGCCCCCCCCTACGGACAGGGGGCCTCACCGGGGAGCTGTTTTTT
.,TRBV27,16,.,TRBJ1-1,CASSFLGQGLNTEAFF,TGTGCCAGCAGTTTTTTGGGGCAGGGCCTTAACACTGAAGCTTTCTTT
.,TRBV6-1,12,.,TRBJ2-3,CASSKFTDTQYF,TGTGCCAGCAGTAAATTCACAGATACGCAGTATTTT
.,TRBV2,13,.,TRBJ1-1,CATEYGVGTEAFF,TGTGCCACCGAATATGGGGTAGGGACTGAAGCTTTCTTT
.,TRBV11-2,15,once,TRBJ2-7,CASEPDPGRRYEQYF,TGTGCCAGTGAACCCGATCCCGGACGTCGGTACGAGCAGTACTTC
.,TRBV27,18,.,TRBJ2-7,CASRTLTTRDANSYEQYF,TGTGCCAGCAGAACACTAACTACCCGGGACGCAAACTCCTACGAGCAGTACTTC
TRBD1,TRBV11-3,16,.,TRBJ2-1,CASSHSRIGQVNEQFF,TGTGCCAGCAGCCATAGTCGTATTGGACAGGTGAATGAGCAGTTCTTC
TRBD2,TRBV10-3,18,.,TRBJ2-3,CAISESGLAGLLTDTQYF,TGTGCCATCAGTGAGTCGGGACTAGCCGGACTGCTCACAGATACGCAGTATTTT
TRBD2,TRBV11-2,14,.,TRBJ2-7,CASSSKAGADEQYF,TGTGCCAGCAGCTCGAAAGCGGGAGCAGACGAGCAGTACTTC
TRBD2,TRBV30,12,.,TRBJ2-7,CAWRGGAYEQYF,TGTGCCTGGAGGGGGGGGGCCTACGAGCAGTACTTC
TRBD1,TRBV10-2,13,.,TRBJ1-5,CASSESWDRAQHF,TGCGCCAGCAGTGAGTCATGGGACAGGGCCCAGCATTTT
TRBD1,TRBV5-1,16,.,TRBJ2-6,CASSLGQFSGANVLTF,TGCGCCAGCAGCCTGGGACAGTTCTCTGGGGCCAACGTCCTGACTTTC
.,TRBV5-1,16,.,TRBJ2-2,CASSLGGWTDTGELFF,TGCGCCAGCAGCCTAGGGGGGTGGACGGACACCGGGGAGCTGTTTTTT
.,TRBV18,13,once,TRBJ2-5,CASFWQEQETQYF,TGTGCCAGCTTCTGGCAGGAGCAAGAGACCCAGTACTTC
TRBD2,TRBV19,15,.,TRBJ2-1,CASSMPSGRMNEQFF,TGTGCCAGTAGTATGCCCAGCGGGAGGATGAATGAGCAGTTCTTC
.,TRBV30,14,.,TRBJ2-1,CAWTEEGSYNEQFF,TGTGCCTGGACCGAGGAGGGCTCCTACAATGAGCAGTTCTTC
.,TRBV5-5,14,.,TRBJ1-1,CASRQAWGDTEAFF,TGTGCCAGCAGACAGGCGTGGGGGGACACTGAAGCTTTCTTT
.,TRBV7-3,15,.,TRBJ2-1,CASTPGLAPYNEQFF,TGTGCCAGCACCCCAGGGTTAGCCCCCTACAATGAGCAGTTCTTC
.,TRBV7-9,13,.,TRBJ2-3,CASSSSGGDTQYF,TGTGCCAGCAGCTCATCGGGTGGAGATACGCAGTATTTT
.,TRBV19,13,.,TRBJ1-5,CASSTGTGQPQHF,TGTGCCAGTAGTACAGGGACCGGACAGCCCCAGCATTTT
.,TRBV18,14,.,TRBJ1-2,CASSPQGIGDGYTF,TGTGCCAGCTCACCCCAGGGGATAGGAGATGGCTACACCTTC
.,TRBV30,12,.,TRBJ2-1,CASEVPYNEQFF,TGTGCCTCGGAGGTCCCCTACAATGAGCAGTTCTTC
.,TRBV21-1,15,.,TRBJ2-2,CASEGTGSNTGELFF,TGTGCCAGTGAGGGAACGGGGTCGAACACCGGGGAGCTGTTTTTT
TRBD1,TRBV19,16,.,TRBJ1-2,CASSPHASGTDYGYTF,TGTGCCAGTAGTCCCCACGCCTCCGGGACAGACTATGGCTACACCTTC
TRBD2,TRBV6-1,15,.,TRBJ2-7,CASSEWGTSGYEQYF,TGTGCCAGCAGTGAATGGGGGACTAGCGGATACGAGCAGTACTTC
TRBD2,TRBV7-8,16,.,TRBJ2-2,CASSFLAGGNTGELFF,TGTGCCAGCAGCTTCCTAGCGGGAGGGAACACCGGGGAGCTGTTTTTT
.,TRBV11-2,13,.,TRBJ2-7,CASSFSDSYEQYF,TGTGCCAGCAGCTTTTCTGACAGCTACGAGCAGTACTTC
.,TRBV5-1,15,.,TRBJ2-2,CASSLGHRNTGELFF,TGCGCCAGCAGCTTGGGACACCGGAACACCGGGGAGCTGTTTTTT